This T cell receptor (beta chain) is drawn from a study of T cell repertoires in cytomegalovirus infection. Overall study: A matching HLA type, together with CMV infection, was signaled by public TCR beta signatures. Overall study results and limits: People with CMV and the relevant HLA were identified by cumulative public TCR beta family frequency.

TCRdb passed the reads through MiXCR, listing each CDR3 protein once. Of fewer than 950,000 distinct CDR3 sequences listed, 30% to 35% are singletons. Regarding this clonotype: Its antigen remains unidentified. One junction end disagrees with the germline gene, perhaps due to a read error.

Sequenced here: cultured CD8+ T cells from PBMCs, sampled from culture after CMV antigen stimulation. The sequence came from a human donor in good health (CMV status not recorded). Some clones in this sample may be carry-over from other donors' samples.

The CDR3 loop is CASSTGQGWSNQHQHF. CDR3 DNA sequence: TGTGCCAGTAGTACAGGACAGGGTTGGAGCAATCAGCACCAGCATTTT. This chain links TRBV19 with TRBJ1-5; 8 bases are shared with TRBD1. Germline V gene lookup returns CDR1 LNHDA and CDR2 SQIVND (reference sequence). This CDR3 region has 16 residues.